This is a list of T cell receptor beta chains from one sample in a study of cytomegalovirus exposure and HLA in healthy donors. Produced via immunoSEQ multiplex PCR; TCRdb's table is partial and in-frame only. The sample records roughly 150,000 clones, roughly 80% being singletons. The sample consisted of PBMCs. All receptors come from a woman in her thirties or forties in good health and CMV-seronegative. CDR3s include the opening cysteine and the closing phenylalanine or tryptophan. A D gene is named only where the DNA matches it firmly. Expanded clones get a size class; other rows say once, few or many, or leave the size out.

>NA|TRBV28|TRBJ1-5|NA
TGTGCCAGCATTAAACCCCTCGGGAGCAATCAGCCCCAGCATTTT
CASIKPLGSNQPQHF
>NA|TRBV27|TRBJ1-1|NA
TGTGCCAGCAGTTTTCTAGGGGTCGGGGGGGGCGACACTGAAGCTTTCTTT
CASSFLGVGGGDTEAFF
>TRBD1|TRBV28|TRBJ2-7|NA
TGTGCCACAACTATCGGGACAGGTCCGGTCGAGCAGTACTTC
CATTIGTGPVEQYF
>NA|TRBV5-4|TRBJ2-3|NA
TGTGCCAGCAGCTGGGACTCAAGCACAGATACGCAGTATTTT
CASSWDSSTDTQYF
>NA|TRBV4-2|TRBJ1-4|NA
TGTGCCAGCAGCCAAGTAGGGCAGGGAGGGGGAACTAATGAAAAACTGTTTTTT
CASSQVGQGGGTNEKLFF
>NA|TRBV11-2|TRBJ2-1|NA
TGTGCCAGCAGCTTATTCTCGAGCTCCTACAATGAGCAGTTCTTC
CASSLFSSSYNEQFF
>TRBD1|TRBV7-2|TRBJ2-7|NA
TGTGCCAGCAGCTTATTAGGGACAGGGGTGGGCTACGAGCAGTACTTC
CASSLLGTGVGYEQYF
>NA|TRBV28|TRBJ1-3|NA
TGTGCCAGCAGTTTACAGTTTTCCGGAAACACCATATATTTT
CASSLQFSGNTIYF
>NA|TRBV27|TRBJ1-5|NA
TGTGCCAGCAGTGCCAATCTTGGCCAGCCCCAGCATTTT
CASSANLGQPQHF
>NA|TRBV10-3|TRBJ2-5|NA
TGTGCCATCAGTGGAGCTCAAGAGACCCAGTACTTC
CAISGAQETQYF
>TRBD1|TRBV5-6|TRBJ1-2|few
TGTGCCAGCAGCGCCCGGGACAGGGGACTCTATGGCTACACCTTC
CASSARDRGLYGYTF
>NA|TRBV5-1|TRBJ1-1|NA
TGCGCCAGCAGCTTGGCGGGACATTCCATGAACACTGAAGCTTTCTTT
CASSLAGHSMNTEAFF
>NA|TRBV27|TRBJ1-1|NA
TGTGCCAGCAGTTTCAACTCCCGACAGACTGAAGCTTTCTTT
CASSFNSRQTEAFF
>NA|TRBV28|TRBJ1-5|few
TGTGCCAGCAGCCGAATAACAGGGACTCAGCCCCAGCATTTT
CASSRITGTQPQHF
>TRBD1|TRBV11-2|TRBJ1-1|few
TGTGCCAGCGGCCCAGGACAGGAGAAAGCTTTCTTT
CASGPGQEKAFF
>TRBD1|TRBV28|TRBJ1-1|NA
TGTGCCAGCAGTTACCTTCCGGGACAGGGCCTTTCTGGGGCTTTCTTT
CASSYLPGQGLSGAFF
>NA|TRBV27|TRBJ1-2|NA
TGTGCCAGCAGTTTATCGGGGGGGAATACAGGGTGGCCACCCTATGGCTACACCTTC
CASSLSGGNTGWPPYGYTF
>NA|TRBV27|TRBJ2-1|NA
TGTGCCAGCAGGCCTACTATGAGCTCCTACAATGAGCAGTTCTTC
CASRPTMSSYNEQFF
>NA|TRBV5-8|TRBJ1-2|few
TGTGCCAGCAGCTCTGAGGATTGGGGGCGGGTAGCTGGCTACACCTTC
CASSSEDWGRVAGYTF
>TRBD2|TRBV5-4|TRBJ2-2|NA
TGTGCCAGCAGCTGGGCGGGGCTAGCGGGCCCCGGGGAGCTGTTTTTT
CASSWAGLAGPGELFF
>TRBD2|TRBV7-9|TRBJ2-1|few
TGTGCCAGCAGCCTTGCTAGCGGGAGAGGGAATGAGCAGTTCTTC
CASSLASGRGNEQFF
>NA|TRBV6-5|TRBJ1-4|NA
TGTGCCAGCACCCGCCGGGGGTCCCCTAATGAAAAACTGTTTTTT
CASTRRGSPNEKLFF
>NA|TRBV7-8|TRBJ1-3|NA
TGTGCCAGCAGCTTAGGGGGGCTGGCTGGAAACACCATATATTTT
CASSLGGLAGNTIYF
>NA|TRBV5-1|TRBJ2-5|NA
TGCGCCAGCAGCTTGGAGGGGCGCCAAGAGACCCAGTACTTC
CASSLEGRQETQYF
>NA|TRBV11-2|TRBJ1-1|NA
TGTGCCAGCGGGCCTGCTGGGGCCAGGAACACTGAAGCTTTCTTT
CASGPAGARNTEAFF
>TRBD2|TRBV27|TRBJ2-2|NA
TGTGCCAGCAGTGTACTAGCGGGAGGATTTTCCGGGGAGCTGTTTTTT
CASSVLAGGFSGELFF
>NA|TRBV2|TRBJ2-7|NA
TGTGCCAGCAGTGAGGGGGGTAACGAGCAGTACTTC
CASSEGGNEQYF
>TRBD2|TRBV9|TRBJ2-1|NA
TGTGCCAGCAGCCCGAGCCCTAGCGGAAATGAGCAGTTCTTC
CASSPSPSGNEQFF
>NA|TRBV19|TRBJ1-5|NA
TGTGCCAGTAACGTTTTGGCAGGGTATCAGCCCCAGCATTTT
CASNVLAGYQPQHF
>NA|TRBV7-2|TRBJ1-5|NA
TGTGCCAGCAGCCCCCAGTATTGGCAGCCCCAGCATTTT
CASSPQYWQPQHF
>NA|TRBV19|TRBJ1-1|NA
TGTGCCAGTAGTGCCCAGTTGAACACTGAAGCTTTCTTT
CASSAQLNTEAFF
>NA|TRBV5-1|TRBJ2-4|NA
TGCGCCAGCAGCCAAGACTGGAGTGGCGTTGTGGCCAAAAACATTCAGTACTTC
CASSQDWSGVVAKNIQYF